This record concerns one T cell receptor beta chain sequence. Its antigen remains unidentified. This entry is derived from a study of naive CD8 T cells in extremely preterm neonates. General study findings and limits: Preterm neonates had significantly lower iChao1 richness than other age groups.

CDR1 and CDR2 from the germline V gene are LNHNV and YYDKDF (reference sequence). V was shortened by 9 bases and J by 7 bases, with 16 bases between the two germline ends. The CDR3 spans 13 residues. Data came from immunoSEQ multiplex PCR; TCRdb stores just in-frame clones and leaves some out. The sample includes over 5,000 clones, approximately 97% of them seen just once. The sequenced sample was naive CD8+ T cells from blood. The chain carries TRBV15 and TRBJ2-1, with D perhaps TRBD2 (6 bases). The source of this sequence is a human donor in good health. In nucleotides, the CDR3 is TGTGCCACGCGGGGACTGACGCCTAATGAGCAGTTCTTC. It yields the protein CATRGLTPNEQFF.